Each of the 7 T cell receptor beta chains below was sequenced from the same sample in a study of CD8+CD57+ T cells in acquired aplastic anemia. Flow cytometry had shown expanded CD8+CD57+ cells in the patients chosen for sequencing. The study profiled TCR beta VDJ and CDR3 using genomic DNA as template. TCRdb itself ran the reads through MiXCR, one entry per CDR3 protein. This table holds 150,000 to 200,000 distinct CDR3 sequences, over 40% found once. The sequencing sample was made of sorted CD4+, CD8+, or CD8+CD57+ T cells (not recorded which) from PBMCs. The receptors shown here come from a human donor with aplastic anemia.

The chain links TRBV20-1 to TRBJ1-5; 7 bases are shared with TRBD1. The CDR3 has 12 amino acids. Germline V gives CDR1 DFQATT, CDR2 SNEGSKA (reference sequence). The trim removed 6 bases at V and 5 bases at J, leaving 4 bases unmatched. CDR3 DNA sequence: TGCAGTGCCCCCGACAGGGATCAGCCCCAGCATTTT. Its protein product is CSAPDRDQPQHF.

J is TRBJ2-7 and V is TRBV20-1; TRBD1 is a possible D gene (6 bases). This CDR3 spans 15 amino acids. CDR1 is DFQATT, CDR2 SNEGSKA, per germline (reference sequence). With 6 bases removed from V and 3 bases from J, the gap between germline ends came to 21 bases. The CDR3 region has the DNA TGCAGTGCAAAAAGCAGGGGCCCAACTCTCTACGAGCAGTACTTC. Translation: CSAKSRGPTLYEQYF.

V is TRBV7-9 and J is TRBJ2-7; maybe TRBD1 (5 bases). Trimming removed 5 bases from V and 3 bases from J, with 11 bases in between. CDR3 length equals 13 residues. Germline values: CDR1 SEHNR, CDR2 FQNEAQ (reference sequence). CDR3 sequence reads: CASSQDIFYEQYF. The CDR3 nucleotides are TGTGCCAGCAGCCAGGACATCTTCTACGAGCAGTACTTC.

The chain has TRBV29-1 and TRBJ2-1, with 7 bases aligning to TRBD2. This CDR3 spans 13 amino acids. J lost 5 bases, V lost 7 bases, and 8 bases had no gene match. From germline, CDR1 is SQVTM and CDR2 ANQGSEA. The CDR3 sequence: CSALSGGHNEQFF. The CDR3 nucleotides read TGCAGCGCCCTGTCGGGGGGTCACAATGAGCAGTTCTTC.

The chain couples TRBV20-1 to TRBJ2-3; tentatively, D is TRBD2 (6 bases). Germline CDR1 is DFQATT and CDR2 is SNEGSKA (reference sequence). Trimming shortened V by 6 bases and J by 1 base, and 11 bases separated the two germline ends. CDR3 size: 13 residues. CDR3 region: CSARRGGTDTQYF. In DNA, the CDR3 is TGCAGTGCCAGACGCGGGGGCACAGATACGCAGTATTTT.

The gene calls are TRBV3-1 and TRBJ2-6; TRBD2 agrees at 9 bases. Germline assignment: CDR1 LGHDT and CDR2 YNNKEL (reference sequence). CDR3 length equals 19 residues. After removal of 0 bases from V and 4 bases from J, the junction contained 10 bases not matched to a gene. CDR3 sequence (DNA): TGTGCCAGCAGCCAAGATTGGCTAGCGGGGACCTCAGGGGCCAACGTCCTGACTTTC. It codes for CASSQDWLAGTSGANVLTF.

The V and J genes are TRBV6-2 or TRBV6-3 and TRBJ2-5; D is perhaps TRBD1 or TRBD2 (7 bases each). The germline V gene encodes CDR1 MNHEY and CDR2 SVGEGT. The CDR3 is 15 residues long. V lost 2 bases, J lost 4 bases, and 14 bases lay in between. This CDR3 reads CASSYLDREGETQYF. CDR3 DNA sequence: TGTGCCAGCAGTTACCTAGACAGGGAGGGAGAGACCCAGTACTTC.